These 13 T cell receptor beta chains came from one sample sequenced in a study of T cells in women clearing cervical HPV infection. Data came from immunoSEQ multiplex PCR; TCRdb stores just in-frame clones and leaves some out. The table lists roughly 20,000 clones. The sequencing sample was made of blood buffy coat. The receptors come from a woman between 18 and 69 years old with a cervical HPV16 infection that either progressed to CIN3+ or cleared (not recorded which).

Note on this clone: From the germline J gene comes the end of the CDR3, since the read stops 3 residues before it. The chain is built from TRBV7-3 and TRBJ2-7, with D perhaps matching TRBD2 (6 bases). Looked up from germline, CDR1 is SGHTA and CDR2 is FQGTGA. Trimming removed 5 bases at V and 6 bases at J, with 17 bases between. The CDR3 consists of 14 residues. CDR3 DNA, as far as it was read: TGTGCCAGCAGCCCATCCGGGACTTCCGCCGAG. Encoded protein: CASSPSGTSAE. The entire CDR3 protein reads CASSPSGTSAEQYF.

Regarding this clone: The observed sequence ends 3 residues before the CDR3 terminus, with the missing tail filled in from the germline J gene. The gene calls are TRBV7-9 and TRBJ1-2; D might be TRBD1 (6 bases). V lost 2 bases and J 2 bases, leaving 12 bases between the germline ends. Germline V gene lookup returns CDR1 SEHNR and CDR2 FQNEAQ (reference sequence). CDR3 length: 15 residues. CDR3 sequence: CASSLSGTPNYGYTF. The covered CDR3 bases are TGTGCCAGCAGCTTATCCGGGACACCCAACTATGGC.

The part of the CDR3 DNA that was read is TGTGCCAGCAGCTTGACAGGGGGCACAGATACG. Its protein is CASSLTGGTDT. The complete CDR3 sequence is CASSLTGGTDTQYF. The chain employs TRBV7-3 and TRBJ2-3; 8 nucleotides align to TRBD1. The CDR3 end lies 3 residues beyond the end of the read and is filled in from the germline J gene. The CDR3 loop spans 14 amino acids. V lost 3 bases to trimming and J lost 1 base; unmatched junction nucleotides: 0. The germline gives CDR1 SGHTA, CDR2 FQGTGA.

Worth noting for this clone: Compared with germline, one end of the junction differs, possibly owing to a read error. Read sequence stops 3 residues before the CDR3 end, and the germline J gene provides the missing end. The chain recombines TRBV10-1 with TRBJ1-2; maybe TRBD1 (5 bases). Looked up from germline, CDR1 is WNHNN and CDR2 is SYGVQD (reference sequence). This CDR3 contains 11 residues. The part of the CDR3 DNA that was read is TGCGCCAGCAATGAGGGGCCTGGC. It encodes CASNEGPG. The whole CDR3 sequence reads CASNEGPGYTF.

Note on this clone: The junction departs from germline at one end; a sequencing error may be responsible. CDR3 DNA, as far as it was read: TGCGCCAGCAGCCAAGATCAGGGGGCAGAAGGTGAAAAA. The encoded protein is CASSQDQGAEGEK. The entire CDR3 sequence reads CASSQDQGAEGEKLFF. The rearrangement uses TRBV4-2 and TRBJ1-4, with TRBD1 identical over 8 bases. The read terminates 3 residues ahead of where the CDR3 ends, so the germline J gene completes it. The CDR3 is 16 residues long. The germline V gene encodes CDR1 LGHNA and CDR2 YNFKEQ.

A remark on this clone: The DNA ends 3 residues before the CDR3 does, and the rest of the CDR3 is filled in from the germline J gene. The J gene is TRBJ1-2, the V gene TRBV7-8, with D maybe TRBD1 (5 bases). The length of the CDR3 is 16 residues. Germline values: CDR1 SGHVS, CDR2 FQNEAQ. The CDR3 sequence: CASSARGLSSYNDYTF. The DNA read from the CDR3 is TGTGCCAGCAGCGCCCGGGGGTTAAGCTCCTACAATGAC.

Note on this clone: The CDR3 extends 3 residues past the end of the read, so its final part is completed from the germline J gene. The chain links TRBV6-2 or TRBV6-3 to TRBJ1-2; a weak D match, TRBD1 (5 bases). The germline V gene has CDR1 MNHEY and CDR2 SVGEGT. This CDR3 is built from 14 residues. This CDR3 is CASSLQESTDTYTF. CDR3 bases read: TGTGCCAGCAGCCTACAGGAGAGCACAGATACC.

Concerning this clone itself: The missing CDR3 end, 3 residues past where the read stops, is filled in from the germline J gene. The V gene is TRBV7-9, the J gene TRBJ1-6; a possible D gene is TRBD1 (6 bases). CDR1 and CDR2 from the germline V gene are SEHNR and FQNEAQ (reference sequence). CDR3 length: 12 amino acids. CDR3 bases read: TGTGCCAGCAGCCTCTGGGGGCGGTCC. It specifies CASSLWGRS. The CDR3, in full, reads CASSLWGRSLHF. The full variable domain, with the rest looked up from reference TRBV7-9 and TRBJ1-6, is DTGVSQNPRHKITKRGQNVTFRCDPISEHNRLYWYRQTLGQGPEFLTYFQNEAQLEKSRLLSDRFSAERPKGSFSTLEIQRTEQGDSAMYLCASSLWGRSLHFGNGTRLTVT.

Notes on this clone: The CDR3 end lies 3 residues beyond the end of the read and is filled in from the germline J gene. The J gene is TRBJ1-2, the V gene TRBV10-3; 11 bases align to TRBD1. Germline lookup yields CDR1 ENHRY and CDR2 SYGVKD. The CDR3 loop spans 14 amino acids. The CDR3: CAISGTGGTYDYTF. The covered CDR3 bases are TGTGCCATCAGTGGGACAGGGGGCACCTACGAC.

Remarks on this clone: With the read ending 3 residues before the CDR3 end, the germline J gene is used to fill in that end. V and J are TRBV20-1 and TRBJ2-2, with TRBD2 identical over 11 bases. The CDR3 covers 16 residues. Germline CDR1 reads DFQATT; CDR2 reads SNEGSKA (reference sequence). Trimming took 2 bases from V and 5 from J; bases not matched to a gene: 7. The CDR3: CSARPGTSGGTGELFF. The part of the CDR3 DNA that was read is TGCAGTGCTAGACCTGGGACTAGCGGTGGGACCGGGGAG.

The CDR3 protein is CASTDRRYEQYF. Partial CDR3 DNA: TGTGCCAGCACCGACAGAAGGTACGAG. This chain joins TRBV2 and TRBJ2-7; D perhaps matches TRBD1 (5 bases). Read coverage stops 3 residues before the CDR3 terminus; the germline J gene supplies the remainder. Per germline, CDR1 SNHLY and CDR2 FYNNEI. CDR3 length equals 12 residues. V was cut by 7 bases and J by 4 bases, with 11 bases left in between.

A remark on this clone: The read is 3 residues too short to cover the CDR3 end, so that end is filled in from the germline J gene. V usage is TRBV6-2 or TRBV6-3 and J usage is TRBJ1-2, with TRBD1 as a possible D gene (6 bases). The length of the CDR3 is 14 residues. V was clipped by 4 bases and J by 4 bases, with 13 bases between them. CDR1 and CDR2 from the germline V gene are MNHEY and SVGEGT. CDR3 loop: CASSFDRTVYGYTF. The sequenced part of the CDR3 DNA is TGTGCCAGCAGTTTTGACAGGACCGTCTATGGC.

The DNA read from the CDR3 is TGCGCCAGCTCTATTGAGACAGGAGGGAATTCACCC. It is translated as CASSIETGGNSP. The complete CDR3 sequence is CASSIETGGNSPLHF. This rearrangement joins TRBV5-1 to TRBJ1-6; D possibly corresponds to TRBD1 (6 bases). The read ends 3 residues shy of where the CDR3 ends; the end is completed using the germline J gene. Trimming removed 7 bases at V and 7 bases at J, with 18 bases between. This CDR3 is 15 amino acids long. Germline V gene data show CDR1 as SGHRS and CDR2 as YFSETQ.